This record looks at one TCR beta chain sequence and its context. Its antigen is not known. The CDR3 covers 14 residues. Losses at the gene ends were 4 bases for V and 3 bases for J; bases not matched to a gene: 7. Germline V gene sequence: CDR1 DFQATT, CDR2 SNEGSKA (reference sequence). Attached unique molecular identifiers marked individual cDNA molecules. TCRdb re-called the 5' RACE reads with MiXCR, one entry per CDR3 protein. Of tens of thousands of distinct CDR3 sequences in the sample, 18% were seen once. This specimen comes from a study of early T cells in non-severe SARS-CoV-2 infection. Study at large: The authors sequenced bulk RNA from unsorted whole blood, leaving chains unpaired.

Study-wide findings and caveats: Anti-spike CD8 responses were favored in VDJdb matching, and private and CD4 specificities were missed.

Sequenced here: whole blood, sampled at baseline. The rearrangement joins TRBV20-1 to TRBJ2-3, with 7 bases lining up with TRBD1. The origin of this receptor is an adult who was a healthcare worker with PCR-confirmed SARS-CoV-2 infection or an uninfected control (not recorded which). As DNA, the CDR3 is TGCAGTGCTACCCGGGACAGTGGTACAGATACGCAGTATTTT. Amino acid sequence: CSATRDSGTDTQYF.